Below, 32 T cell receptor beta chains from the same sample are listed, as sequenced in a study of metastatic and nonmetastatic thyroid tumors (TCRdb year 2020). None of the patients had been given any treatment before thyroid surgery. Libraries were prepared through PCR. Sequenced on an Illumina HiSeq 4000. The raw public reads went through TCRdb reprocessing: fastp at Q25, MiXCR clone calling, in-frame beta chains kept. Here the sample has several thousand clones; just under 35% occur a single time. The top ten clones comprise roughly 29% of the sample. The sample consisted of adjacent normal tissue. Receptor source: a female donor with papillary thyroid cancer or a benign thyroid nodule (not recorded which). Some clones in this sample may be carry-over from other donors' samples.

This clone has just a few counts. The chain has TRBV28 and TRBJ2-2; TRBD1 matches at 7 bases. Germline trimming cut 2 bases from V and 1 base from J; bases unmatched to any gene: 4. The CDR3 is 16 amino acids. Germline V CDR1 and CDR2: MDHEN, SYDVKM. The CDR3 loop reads CASSLMGTENTGELFF. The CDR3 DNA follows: TGTGCCAGCAGTTTAATGGGGACAGAGAACACCGGGGAGCTGTTTTTT. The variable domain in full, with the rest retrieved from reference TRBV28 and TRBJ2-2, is DVKVTQSSRYLVKRTGEKVFLECVQDMDHENMFWYRQDPGLGLRLIYFSYDVKMKEKGDIPEGYSVSREKKERFSLILESASTNQTSMYLCASSLMGTENTGELFFGEGSRLTVL.

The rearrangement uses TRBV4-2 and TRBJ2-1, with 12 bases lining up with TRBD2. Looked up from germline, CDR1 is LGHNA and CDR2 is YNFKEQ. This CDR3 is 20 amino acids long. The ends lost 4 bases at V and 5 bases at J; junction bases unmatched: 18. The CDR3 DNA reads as TGTGCCAGCAGCCCCTATCGGGGGGGACTAGCGGGTCCCGGCGACAATGAGCAGTTCTTC. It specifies CASSPYRGGLAGPGDNEQFF.

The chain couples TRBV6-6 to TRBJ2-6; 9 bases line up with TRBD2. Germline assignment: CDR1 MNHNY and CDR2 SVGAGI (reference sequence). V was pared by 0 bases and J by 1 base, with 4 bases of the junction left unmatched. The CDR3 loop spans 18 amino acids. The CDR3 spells CASSYSGLAGSGANVLTF. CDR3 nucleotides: TGTGCCAGCAGTTACTCTGGTCTAGCGGGGTCTGGGGCCAACGTCCTGACTTTC.

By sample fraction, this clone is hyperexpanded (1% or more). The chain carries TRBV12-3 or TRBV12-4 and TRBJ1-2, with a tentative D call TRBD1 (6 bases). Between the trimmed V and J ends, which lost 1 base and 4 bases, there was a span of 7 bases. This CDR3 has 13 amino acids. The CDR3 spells CASSLGDTYGYTF. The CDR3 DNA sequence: TGTGCCAGCAGTTTAGGGGACACCTATGGCTACACCTTC.

CDR3 DNA: TGTGCCAGCAGTGAAGTGGGTAGGGCTAGCGGGAGGGTTAGCACAGATACGCAGTATTTT. It yields the protein CASSEVGRASGRVSTDTQYF. This chain uses TRBV6-4 with TRBJ2-3, with 12 bases matching TRBD2. CDR1 is MRHNA, CDR2 SNTAGT, per germline. The V segment lost 3 bases and the J segment 0 bases; nucleotides outside the gene matches: 13. CDR3 length: 20 residues.

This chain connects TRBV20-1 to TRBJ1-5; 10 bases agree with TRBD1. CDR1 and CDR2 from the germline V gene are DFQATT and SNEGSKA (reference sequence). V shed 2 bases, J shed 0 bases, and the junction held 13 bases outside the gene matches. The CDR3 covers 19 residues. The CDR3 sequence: CSARPHRDRGLYSNQPQHF. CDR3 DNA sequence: TGCAGTGCTAGACCCCACCGGGACAGGGGATTGTATAGCAATCAGCCCCAGCATTTT.

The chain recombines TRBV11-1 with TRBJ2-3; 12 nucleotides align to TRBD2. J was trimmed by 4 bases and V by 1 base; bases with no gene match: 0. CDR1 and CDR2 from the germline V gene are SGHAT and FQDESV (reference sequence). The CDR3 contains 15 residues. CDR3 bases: TGTGCCAGCAGCTTAGGACTAGCGGGGGCAGATACGCAGTATTTT. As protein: CASSLGLAGADTQYF.

CDR3 in DNA: TGTGCCAGCAGTTACCGCGCGGTGCGGGGGACGGTCGTGGGGCTGTTTTTT. The encoded protein is CASSYRAVRGTVVGLFF. This chain links TRBV6-2 or TRBV6-3 with TRBJ2-2; 7 bases are shared with TRBD2. V lost 2 bases and J lost 13; bases outside the gene matches: 19. The CDR3 extends over 17 amino acids. The germline V gene has CDR1 MNHEY and CDR2 SVGEGT.

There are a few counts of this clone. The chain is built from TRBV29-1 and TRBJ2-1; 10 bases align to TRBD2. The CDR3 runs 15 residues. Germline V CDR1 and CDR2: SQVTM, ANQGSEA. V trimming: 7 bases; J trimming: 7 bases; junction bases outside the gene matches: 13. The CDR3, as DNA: TGCAGCGCCTCCCCGGCGAGCGGGGGGGGTAATGAGCAGTTCTTC. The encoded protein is CSASPASGGGNEQFF.

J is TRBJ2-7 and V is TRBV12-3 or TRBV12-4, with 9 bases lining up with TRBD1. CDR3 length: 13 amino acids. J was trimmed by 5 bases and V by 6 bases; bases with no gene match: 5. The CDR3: CASRGGQGNEQYF. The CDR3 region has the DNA TGTGCCAGCAGAGGGGGACAGGGAAACGAGCAGTACTTC.

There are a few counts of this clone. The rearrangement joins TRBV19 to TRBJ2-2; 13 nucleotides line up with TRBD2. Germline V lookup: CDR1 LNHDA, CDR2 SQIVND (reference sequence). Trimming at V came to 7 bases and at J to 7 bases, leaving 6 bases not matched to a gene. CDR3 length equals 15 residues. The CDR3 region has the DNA TGTGCCAGTACCAGACTAGCGGGAGGTAACGGGGAGCTGTTTTTT. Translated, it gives CASTRLAGGNGELFF.

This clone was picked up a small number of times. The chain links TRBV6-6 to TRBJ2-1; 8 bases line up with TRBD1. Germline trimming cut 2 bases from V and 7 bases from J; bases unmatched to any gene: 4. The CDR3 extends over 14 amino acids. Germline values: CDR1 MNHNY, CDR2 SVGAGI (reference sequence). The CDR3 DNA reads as TGTGCCAGCAGTTACCGGGACAGGTTTAATGAGCAGTTCTTC. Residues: CASSYRDRFNEQFF.

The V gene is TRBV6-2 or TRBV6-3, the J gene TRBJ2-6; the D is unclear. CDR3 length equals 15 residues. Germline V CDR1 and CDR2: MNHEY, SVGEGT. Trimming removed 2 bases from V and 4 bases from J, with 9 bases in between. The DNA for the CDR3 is TGTGCCAGCAGTTACGGTCAGGAAGGGGCCAACGTCCTGACTTTC. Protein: CASSYGQEGANVLTF.

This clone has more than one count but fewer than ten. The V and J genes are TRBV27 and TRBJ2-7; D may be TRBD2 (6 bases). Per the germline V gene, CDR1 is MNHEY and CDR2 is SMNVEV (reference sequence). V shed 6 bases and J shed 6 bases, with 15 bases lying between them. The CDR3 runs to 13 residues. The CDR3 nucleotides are TGTGCCAGCAGCGCGATGACTAGTTCCGAGCAGTACTTC. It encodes CASSAMTSSEQYF.

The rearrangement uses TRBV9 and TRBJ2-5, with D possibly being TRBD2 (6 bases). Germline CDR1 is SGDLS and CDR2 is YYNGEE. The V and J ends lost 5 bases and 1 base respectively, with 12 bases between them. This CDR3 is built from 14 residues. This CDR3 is CASSGGSGQETQYF. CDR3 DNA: TGTGCCAGCAGTGGGGGTAGCGGCCAAGAGACCCAGTACTTC.

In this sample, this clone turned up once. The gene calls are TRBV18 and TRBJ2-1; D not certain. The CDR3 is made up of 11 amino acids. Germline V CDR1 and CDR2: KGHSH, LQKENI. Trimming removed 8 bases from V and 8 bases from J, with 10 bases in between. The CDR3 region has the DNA TGTGCCAGCCGCATATCGGATGAGCAGTTCTTC. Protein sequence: CASRISDEQFF.

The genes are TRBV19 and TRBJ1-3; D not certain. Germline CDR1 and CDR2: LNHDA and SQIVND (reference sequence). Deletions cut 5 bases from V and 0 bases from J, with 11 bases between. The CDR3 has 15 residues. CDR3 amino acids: CASSVTASSGNTIYF. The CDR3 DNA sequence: TGTGCCAGTAGTGTAACAGCGAGCTCTGGAAACACCATATATTTT.

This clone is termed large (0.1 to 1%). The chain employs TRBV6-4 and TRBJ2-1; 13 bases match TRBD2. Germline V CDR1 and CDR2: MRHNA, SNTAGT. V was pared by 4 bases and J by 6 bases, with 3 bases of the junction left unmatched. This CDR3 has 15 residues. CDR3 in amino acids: CASSGTSGSSNEQFF. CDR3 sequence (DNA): TGTGCCAGCAGTGGGACTAGCGGGAGCTCCAATGAGCAGTTCTTC.

The DNA of the CDR3 is TGTGCCAGCAGTTATCAGGGTCCCATTAACTATGGCTACACCTTC. It yields the protein CASSYQGPINYGYTF. The chain uses TRBV6-5 and TRBJ1-2; D perhaps matches TRBD1 (5 bases). This CDR3 is built from 15 residues. Between the trimmed V and J ends, which lost 3 bases and 1 base, there was a span of 12 bases. Germline V gene lookup returns CDR1 MNHEY and CDR2 SVGAGI.

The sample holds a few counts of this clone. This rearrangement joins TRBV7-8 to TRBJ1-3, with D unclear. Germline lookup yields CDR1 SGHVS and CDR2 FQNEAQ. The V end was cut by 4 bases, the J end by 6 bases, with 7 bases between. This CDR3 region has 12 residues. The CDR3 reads CASSSYENTIYF. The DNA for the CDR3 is TGTGCCAGCAGCTCGTATGAAAACACCATATATTTT.

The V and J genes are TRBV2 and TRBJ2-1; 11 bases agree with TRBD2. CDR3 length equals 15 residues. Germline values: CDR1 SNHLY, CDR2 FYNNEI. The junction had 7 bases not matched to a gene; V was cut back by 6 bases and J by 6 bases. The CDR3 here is CASSLTSGRSNEQFF. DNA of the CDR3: TGTGCCAGCAGCCTTACTAGCGGGAGATCCAATGAGCAGTTCTTC.

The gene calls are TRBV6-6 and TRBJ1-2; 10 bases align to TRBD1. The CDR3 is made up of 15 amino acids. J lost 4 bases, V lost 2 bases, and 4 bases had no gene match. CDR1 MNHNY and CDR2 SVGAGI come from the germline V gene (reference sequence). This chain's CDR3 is CASSYTRTGGYGYTF. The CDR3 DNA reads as TGTGCCAGCAGTTACACCCGGACAGGGGGCTATGGCTACACCTTC.

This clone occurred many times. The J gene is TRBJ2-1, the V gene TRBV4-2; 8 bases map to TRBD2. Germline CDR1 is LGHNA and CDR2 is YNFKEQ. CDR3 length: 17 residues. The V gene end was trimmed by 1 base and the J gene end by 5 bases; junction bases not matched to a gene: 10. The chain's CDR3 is CASSQAAGVRVHNEQFF. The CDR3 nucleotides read TGTGCCAGCAGCCAAGCAGCGGGAGTTAGAGTCCACAATGAGCAGTTCTTC.

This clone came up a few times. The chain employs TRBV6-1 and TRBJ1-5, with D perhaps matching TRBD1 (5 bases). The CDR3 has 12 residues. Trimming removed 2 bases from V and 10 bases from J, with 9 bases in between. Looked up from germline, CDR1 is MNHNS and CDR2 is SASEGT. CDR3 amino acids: CASSETGGPQHF. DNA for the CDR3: TGTGCCAGCAGTGAAACGGGGGGACCCCAGCATTTT.

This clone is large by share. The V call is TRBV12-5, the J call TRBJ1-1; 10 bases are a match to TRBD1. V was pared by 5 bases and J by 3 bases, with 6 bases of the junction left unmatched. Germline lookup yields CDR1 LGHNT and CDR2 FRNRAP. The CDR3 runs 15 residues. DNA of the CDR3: TGTGCTAGTGGTCTACGACAGGGGGCCGACACTGAAGCTTTCTTT. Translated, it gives CASGLRQGADTEAFF.

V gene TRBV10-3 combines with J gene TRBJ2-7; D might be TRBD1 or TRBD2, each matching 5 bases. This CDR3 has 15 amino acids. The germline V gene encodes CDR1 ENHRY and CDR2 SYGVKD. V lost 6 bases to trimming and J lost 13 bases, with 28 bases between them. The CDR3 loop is CAIRDPKSGTSDIYF. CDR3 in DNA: TGTGCCATCAGGGACCCAAAATCCGGGACGAGTGATATATACTTC.

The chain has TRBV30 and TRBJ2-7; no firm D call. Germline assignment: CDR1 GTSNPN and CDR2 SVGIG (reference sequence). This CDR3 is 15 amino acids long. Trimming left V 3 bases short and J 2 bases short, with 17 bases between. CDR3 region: CAWRESWTAPYEQYF. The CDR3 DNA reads TGTGCCTGGAGGGAATCTTGGACGGCCCCCTACGAGCAGTACTTC.

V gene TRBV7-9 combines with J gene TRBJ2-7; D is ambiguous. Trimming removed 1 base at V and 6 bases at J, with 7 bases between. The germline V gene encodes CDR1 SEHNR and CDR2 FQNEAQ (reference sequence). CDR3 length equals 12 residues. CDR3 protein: CASSLGSGEQYF. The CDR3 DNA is TGTGCCAGCAGCTTAGGGTCCGGCGAGCAGTACTTC.

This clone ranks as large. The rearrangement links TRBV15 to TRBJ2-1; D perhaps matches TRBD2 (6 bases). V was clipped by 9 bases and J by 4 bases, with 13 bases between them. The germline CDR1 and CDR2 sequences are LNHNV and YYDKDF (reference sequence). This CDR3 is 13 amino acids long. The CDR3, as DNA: TGTGCCACTGGGACTTCCATTTACAATGAGCAGTTCTTC. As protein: CATGTSIYNEQFF.

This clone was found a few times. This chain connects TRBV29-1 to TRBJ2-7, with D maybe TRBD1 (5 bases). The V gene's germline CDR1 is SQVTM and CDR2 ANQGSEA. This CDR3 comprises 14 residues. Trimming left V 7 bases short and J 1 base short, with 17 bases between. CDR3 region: CSGLSGFTSYEQYF. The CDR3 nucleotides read TGCAGCGGGCTGTCAGGGTTCACATCCTACGAGCAGTACTTC.

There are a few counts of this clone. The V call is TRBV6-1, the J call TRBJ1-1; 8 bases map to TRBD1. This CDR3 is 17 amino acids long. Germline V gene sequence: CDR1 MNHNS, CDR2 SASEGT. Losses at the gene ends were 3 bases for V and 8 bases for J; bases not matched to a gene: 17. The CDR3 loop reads CASSDLLAGGARWEAFF. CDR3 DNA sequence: TGTGCCAGCAGTGATCTTCTGGCAGGGGGCGCAAGGTGGGAAGCTTTCTTT.

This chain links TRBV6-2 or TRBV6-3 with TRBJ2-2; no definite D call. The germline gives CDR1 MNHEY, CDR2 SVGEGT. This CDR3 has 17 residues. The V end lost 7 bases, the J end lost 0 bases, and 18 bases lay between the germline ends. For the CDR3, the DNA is TGTGCCAGCATCAACCCCGTACATTGCACGAACACCGGGGAGCTGTTTTTT. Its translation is CASINPVHCTNTGELFF.